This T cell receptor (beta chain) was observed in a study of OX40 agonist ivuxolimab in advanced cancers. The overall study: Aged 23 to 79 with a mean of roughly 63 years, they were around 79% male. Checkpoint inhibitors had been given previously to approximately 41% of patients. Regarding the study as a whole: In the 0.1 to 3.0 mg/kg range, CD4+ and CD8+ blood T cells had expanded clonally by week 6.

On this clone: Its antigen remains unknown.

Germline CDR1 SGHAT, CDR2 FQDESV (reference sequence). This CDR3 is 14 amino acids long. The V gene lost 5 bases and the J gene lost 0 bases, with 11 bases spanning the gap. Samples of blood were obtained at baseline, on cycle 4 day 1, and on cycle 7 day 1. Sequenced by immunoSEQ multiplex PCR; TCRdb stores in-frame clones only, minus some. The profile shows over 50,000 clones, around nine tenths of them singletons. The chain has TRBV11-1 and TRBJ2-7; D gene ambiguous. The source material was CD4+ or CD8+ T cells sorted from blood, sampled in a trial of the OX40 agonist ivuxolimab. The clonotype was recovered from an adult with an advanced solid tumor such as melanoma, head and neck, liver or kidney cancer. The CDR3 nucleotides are TGTGCCAGCAGCCCGACCTTTTTCTCCTACGAGCAGTACTTC. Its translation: CASSPTFFSYEQYF. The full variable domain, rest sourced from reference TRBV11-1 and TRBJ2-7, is EAEVAQSPRYKITEKSQAVAFWCDPISGHATLYWYRQILGQGPELLVQFQDESVVDDSQLPKDRFSAERLKGVDSTLKIQPAELGDSAMYLCASSPTFFSYEQYFGPGTRLTVT.